Following are 8 T cell receptor beta chains from one sample sequenced in a study of tumor-infiltrating lymphocytes in oesophageal squamous cell carcinoma. Each CDR3 protein gets one entry after TCRdb re-called the PCR reads with MiXCR. Seen here are 12,000 or so distinct CDR3 sequences, approximately 50% observed once, and the top ten hold 35% to 50%. Sequencing input: esophageal tumor tissue. These receptors were obtained from a female donor with esophageal squamous cell carcinoma.

V and J are TRBV10-1 and TRBJ2-1; 9 nucleotides align to TRBD2. This CDR3 is 15 amino acids long. Germline V gene sequence: CDR1 WNHNN, CDR2 SYGVQD (reference sequence). The V and J ends lost 5 bases and 4 bases, in that order; junction bases with no gene match: 6. DNA of the CDR3: TGCGCCAGCAGTCGCGCGGGGGGGCCGTACAATGAGCAGTTCTTC. Translated: CASSRAGGPYNEQFF.

J is TRBJ2-7 and V is TRBV6-6; TRBD2 agrees at 12 bases. The J call may be faulty, since TRBJ2-5 better matches the DNA end. The CDR3 spans 17 residues. Germline lookup yields CDR1 MNHNY and CDR2 SVGAGI (reference sequence). CDR3 sequence (DNA): TGTGCCAGCCGGTCCCCTAGCGGGGGGGCCCGGCAAGAGACCCAGTACTTC. Residues: CASRSPSGGARQETQYF.

The genes are TRBV6-1 and TRBJ2-4; 7 nucleotides match TRBD1. The J call may be mistaken, given a closer DNA end match to TRBJ2-1. This CDR3 comprises 13 residues. Germline CDR1 reads MNHNS; CDR2 reads SASEGT. The CDR3 DNA is TGTGCCAGCAGTCAACAGGGGAACAATGAGCAGTTCTTC. It specifies CASSQQGNNEQFF.

The J gene is TRBJ2-1, the V gene TRBV7-8, with 9 bases identical to TRBD1. J lost 16 bases, V lost 5 bases, and 9 bases had no gene match. CDR3 size: 12 residues. Germline CDR1 and CDR2: SGHVS and FQNEAQ. This CDR3 reads CASSHTRDRDFF. CDR3 nucleotide sequence: TGTGCCAGCAGCCATACCCGGGACAGGGACTTCTTC.

In this sample, this clonotype is medium-sized (0.01 to 0.1%). The chain is built from TRBV12-3 or TRBV12-4 and TRBJ2-5; perhaps TRBD2 as D (6 bases). There are 13 residues in the CDR3. Trimming removed 3 bases at V and 5 bases at J, with 10 bases between. CDR3 sequence (DNA): TGTGCCAGCAGTTTGCGGGGCGCGGAGACCCAGTACTTC. Amino acid sequence: CASSLRGAETQYF.

Sample share makes this clonotype medium-sized. The chain combines TRBV7-3 with TRBJ2-7; D is ambiguous. Deletions cut 0 bases from V and 2 bases from J, with 5 bases between. The CDR3 length is 13 residues. Germline CDR1 SGHTA, CDR2 FQGTGA. CDR3 amino acids: CASSLTRTYEQYF. CDR3 nucleotides: TGTGCCAGCAGCTTAACCCGCACCTACGAGCAGTACTTC.

This clonotype has only a few counts. The chain employs TRBV7-8 and TRBJ2-3; possibly TRBD1 or TRBD2 for D (5 bases each). The CDR3 extends over 15 amino acids. V was trimmed by 4 bases and J by 3 bases, leaving 14 bases between them. CDR1 and CDR2 from the germline V gene are SGHVS and FQNEAQ. The CDR3 spells CASSSRPGSTDTQYF. CDR3 in DNA: TGTGCCAGCAGCTCCCGGCCAGGGAGTACAGATACGCAGTATTTT.

Ten or more counts support this clonotype. The rearrangement uses TRBV6-1 and TRBJ2-1; 8 bases map to TRBD2. J lost 7 bases, V lost 8 bases, and 7 bases had no gene match. Per the germline V gene, CDR1 is MNHNS and CDR2 is SASEGT. This CDR3 contains 13 residues. CDR3 coding DNA: TGTGCCAGCTCCGGGGGGGCCGATAATGAGCAGTTCTTC. Amino acids: CASSGGADNEQFF.